The following is a TCR beta chain sequence with its context. Its antigen remains unknown. These data originate in a study of identical twins. Study-level points and caveats: Beta out-of-frame sequences showed weaker excess sharing between twins. Cross-sectional statistics, not tracking of the same donors, supported the conclusions. Reduced insertions were recorded for abundant cord blood beta clonotypes, with no such pattern in memory repertoires.

Each CDR3 protein gets one entry after TCRdb re-called the 5' RACE reads with MiXCR. The data contain about 690,000 distinct CDR3 sequences, about 20% of them singletons. The CDR3 runs 11 residues. The V end lost 11 bases, the J end lost 5 bases, and 12 bases lay between the germline ends. In germline, CDR1 is MNHNY, CDR2 SVGAGI (reference sequence). The same sample was also used in a study of T cells expressing NK-cell markers.

This chain joins TRBV6-6 and TRBJ2-5; no clear D. This TCR was recovered from a woman under 30 in good health. The sequenced sample consisted of PBMCs. CDR3 sequence: CACRVGETQYF. The CDR3 DNA sequence: TGTGCCTGCCGGGTAGGCGAGACCCAGTACTTC.